This entry is about one T cell receptor (beta chain). The antigen remains undetermined. The data are from a study of OX40 agonist ivuxolimab in advanced cancers. For the study at large: The diagnoses of dose-escalation patients were hepatocellular carcinoma, melanoma, renal cell or head and neck cancer. Notes on the study in general: Expanded clones were, on average, more numerous in CD8+ T cells than in CD4+. Some patients who did not respond also had low normalized T-cell clonal expansion.

Generated by immunoSEQ multiplex PCR, the TCRdb table keeps only in-frame clones and is missing some. Of about 75,000 clones in the sample, approximately 90% were seen once. Trimming cost V 5 bases and J 4 bases, with 17 bases left between them. Germline CDR1 and CDR2: SEHNR and FQNEAQ (reference sequence). This CDR3 contains 15 residues. Autoimmune disease history or systemic immunosuppression led to patients being barred. Sequences were derived from CD4+ or CD8+ T cells sorted from blood, sampled in a trial of the OX40 agonist ivuxolimab. The V and J genes are TRBV7-9 and TRBJ1-1; D ambiguous. The sequence came from an adult with an advanced solid tumor such as melanoma, head and neck, liver or kidney cancer. CDR3 nucleotides: TGTGCCAGCAGCCCCCGGGAGGGAGTAGGCACTGAAGCTTTCTTT. Amino acid sequence: CASSPREGVGTEAFF.